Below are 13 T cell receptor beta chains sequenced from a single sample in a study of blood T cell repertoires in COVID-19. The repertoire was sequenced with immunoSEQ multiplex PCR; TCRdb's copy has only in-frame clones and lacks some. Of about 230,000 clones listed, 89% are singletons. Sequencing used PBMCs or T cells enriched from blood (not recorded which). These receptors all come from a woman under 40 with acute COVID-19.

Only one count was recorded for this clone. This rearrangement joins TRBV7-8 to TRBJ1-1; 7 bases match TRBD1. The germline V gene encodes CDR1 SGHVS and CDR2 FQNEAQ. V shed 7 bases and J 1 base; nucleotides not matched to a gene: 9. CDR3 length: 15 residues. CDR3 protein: CASNPLGQPNTEAFF. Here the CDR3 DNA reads TGTGCCAGCAACCCCTTGGGACAGCCGAACACTGAAGCTTTCTTT.

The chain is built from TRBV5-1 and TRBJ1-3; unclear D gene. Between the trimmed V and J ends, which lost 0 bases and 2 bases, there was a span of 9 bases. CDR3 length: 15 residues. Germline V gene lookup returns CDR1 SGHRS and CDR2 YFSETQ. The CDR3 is CASSLGVPTGNTIYF. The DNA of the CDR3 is TGCGCCAGCAGCTTGGGAGTCCCTACTGGAAACACCATATATTTT.

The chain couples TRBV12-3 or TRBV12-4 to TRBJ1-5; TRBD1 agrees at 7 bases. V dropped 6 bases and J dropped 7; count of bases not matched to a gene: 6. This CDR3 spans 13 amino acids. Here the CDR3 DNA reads TGTGCCAGCAGACGGATGACAGGGCAGCCCCAGCATTTT. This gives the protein CASRRMTGQPQHF.

This CDR3 is CAISSPDRGRGTEAFF. In nucleotides, the CDR3 is TGTGCCATCAGTAGTCCGGACAGGGGGCGAGGAACTGAAGCTTTCTTT. V gene TRBV10-3 combines with J gene TRBJ1-1; 11 nucleotides line up with TRBD1. V trimming: 5 bases; J trimming: 5 bases; junction bases outside the gene matches: 10. From germline, CDR1 is ENHRY and CDR2 SYGVKD. The length of the CDR3 is 16 residues.

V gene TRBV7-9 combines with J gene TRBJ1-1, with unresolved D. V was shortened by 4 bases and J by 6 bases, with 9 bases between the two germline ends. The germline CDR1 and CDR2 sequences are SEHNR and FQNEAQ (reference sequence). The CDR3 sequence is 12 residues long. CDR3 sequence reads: CASSSEISEAFF. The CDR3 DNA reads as TGTGCCAGCAGCTCAGAAATCTCTGAAGCTTTCTTT.

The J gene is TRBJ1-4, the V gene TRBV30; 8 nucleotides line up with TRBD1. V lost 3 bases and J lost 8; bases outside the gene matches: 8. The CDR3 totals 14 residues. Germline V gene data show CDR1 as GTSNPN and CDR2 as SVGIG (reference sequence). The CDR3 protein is CAWSADRVSEKLFF. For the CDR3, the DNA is TGTGCCTGGAGCGCGGACAGGGTTTCCGAAAAACTGTTTTTT.

CDR3 DNA sequence: TGTGCCACCAGTGAGAAGGGACTAGCGGGGGGGACAGATACGCAGTATTTT. It translates to CATSEKGLAGGTDTQYF. The V and J genes are TRBV24-1 and TRBJ2-3; 16 bases are shared with TRBD2. Germline CDR1 is KGHDR and CDR2 is SFDVKD. V dropped 4 bases and J dropped 3; count of bases not matched to a gene: 3. This CDR3 is 17 amino acids long.

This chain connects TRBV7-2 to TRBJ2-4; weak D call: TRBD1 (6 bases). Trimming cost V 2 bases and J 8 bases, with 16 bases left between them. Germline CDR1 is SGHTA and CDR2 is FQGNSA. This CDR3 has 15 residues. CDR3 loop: CASSLRTVSKDIQYF. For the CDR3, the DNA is TGTGCCAGCAGCTTAAGGACAGTCAGTAAAGACATTCAGTACTTC.

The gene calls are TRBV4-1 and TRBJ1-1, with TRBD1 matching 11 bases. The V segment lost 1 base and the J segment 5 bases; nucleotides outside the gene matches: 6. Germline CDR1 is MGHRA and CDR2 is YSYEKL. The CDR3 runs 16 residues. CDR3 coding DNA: TGCGCCAGCAGCCAAGCCAAGGGACAGGGGGAGACTGAAGCTTTCTTT. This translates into CASSQAKGQGETEAFF.

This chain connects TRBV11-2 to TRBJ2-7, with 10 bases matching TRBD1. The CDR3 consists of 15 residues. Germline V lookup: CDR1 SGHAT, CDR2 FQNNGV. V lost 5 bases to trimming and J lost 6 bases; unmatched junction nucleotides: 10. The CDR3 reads CASSTGTGEGIEQYF. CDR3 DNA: TGTGCCAGCAGCACCGGGACAGGGGAAGGGATCGAGCAGTACTTC.

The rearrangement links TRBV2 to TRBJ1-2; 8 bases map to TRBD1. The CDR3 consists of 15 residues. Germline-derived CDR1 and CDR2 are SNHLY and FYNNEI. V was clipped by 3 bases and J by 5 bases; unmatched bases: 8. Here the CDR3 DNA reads TGTGCCAGCAGTGACACGTCAGGGGGCATTTATGGCTACACCTTC. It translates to CASSDTSGGIYGYTF.

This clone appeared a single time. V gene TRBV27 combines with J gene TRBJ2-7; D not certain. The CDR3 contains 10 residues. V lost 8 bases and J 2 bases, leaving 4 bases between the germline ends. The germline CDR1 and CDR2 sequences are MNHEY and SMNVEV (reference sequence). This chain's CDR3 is CASGTYEQYF. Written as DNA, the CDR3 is TGTGCCAGCGGCACCTACGAGCAGTACTTC.

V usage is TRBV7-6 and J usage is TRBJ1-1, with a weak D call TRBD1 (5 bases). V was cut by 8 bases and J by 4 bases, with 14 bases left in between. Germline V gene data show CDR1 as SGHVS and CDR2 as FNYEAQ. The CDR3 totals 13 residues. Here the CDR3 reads CASGAGWGTEAFF. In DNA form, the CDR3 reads TGTGCCAGCGGGGCCGGATGGGGCACTGAAGCTTTCTTT.